Below are 30 T cell receptor beta chains sequenced from a single sample in a study of T cells in Graves' hyperthyroidism and ophthalmopathy. There were TCR beta CDR3 regions amplified from RNA transcripts. Using the HTBI primer set, a first-round RT-PCR was run on the TCR CDR3. TCRdb re-derived calls from the multiplex PCR reads in MiXCR, one entry per CDR3 protein. The sample contains hundreds of thousands of distinct CDR3 sequences, around 14% of which appear only once. Material for sequencing was blood. The receptors shown here come from a woman aged 18-29 years with Graves' hyperthyroidism.

This clonotype has a handful of counts. Compared with germline, one end of the junction differs, possibly owing to a read error. The CDR3: CASSQASDEQFF. CDR3 DNA: TGTGCCAGCAGCCAAGCTAGCGATGAGCAGTTCTTC. The rearrangement joins TRBV5-1 to TRBJ2-1, with a possible D match to TRBD2 (6 bases). The CDR3 extends over 12 amino acids. Looked up from germline, CDR1 is SGHRS and CDR2 is YFSETQ.

This clonotype was recorded at least ten times. The rearrangement uses TRBV28 and TRBJ2-7, with 12 bases fitting TRBD2. Germline CDR1 is MDHEN and CDR2 is SYDVKM. Trimming removed 5 bases from V and 10 bases from J; junction bases left unmatched: 9. The CDR3 contains 14 residues. CDR3 sequence reads: CASSPLAGGPSQYF. CDR3 DNA sequence: TGTGCCAGCAGTCCCCTAGCGGGAGGGCCTTCACAGTACTTC.

This clonotype has ten or more counts. The V and J genes are TRBV6-2 or TRBV6-3 and TRBJ2-7; no clear D gene. This CDR3 comprises 14 residues. Trimming removed 7 bases at V and 2 bases at J, with 15 bases between. Per the germline V gene, CDR1 is MNHEY and CDR2 is SVGEGT. CDR3 protein: CASTEREPPYEQYF. DNA of the CDR3: TGTGCCAGCACCGAACGTGAGCCCCCCTACGAGCAGTACTTC.

This clonotype was seen ten or more times. This sequence joins TRBV20-1 and TRBJ2-7; 9 bases match TRBD2. CDR1 is DFQATT and CDR2 is SNEGSKA in the germline V gene (reference sequence). This CDR3 has 15 residues. V dropped 5 bases and J dropped 5; count of bases not matched to a gene: 13. The CDR3, as DNA: TGCAGTGCTCCCGCTAGCGGGGAGCCTTTCGACGAGCAGTACTTC. Residues: CSAPASGEPFDEQYF.

This clonotype was counted ten times or more. DNA for the CDR3: TGCAGTGCTAGGGAGCTAGCGGGGCCGTTTAGCACAGATACGCAGTATTTT. Protein: CSARELAGPFSTDTQYF. The chain carries TRBV20-1 and TRBJ2-3; 9 bases agree with TRBD2. The CDR3 totals 17 residues. Trimming removed 3 bases from V and 0 bases from J; junction bases left unmatched: 10. Germline CDR1 reads DFQATT; CDR2 reads SNEGSKA (reference sequence).

Only a few counts were recorded for this clonotype. The rearrangement uses TRBV27 and TRBJ2-2; the match to TRBD2 covers 10 bases. CDR3 length: 17 amino acids. V shed 1 base and J 1 base; nucleotides not matched to a gene: 3. CDR1 and CDR2 from the germline V gene are MNHEY and SMNVEV (reference sequence). The CDR3 region has the DNA TGTGCCAGCAGTTTATGGTCTAGCGGGGGGAACACCGGGGAGCTGTTTTTT. This sequence encodes CASSLWSSGGNTGELFF.

This clonotype was seen at least ten times. The V call is TRBV7-8, the J call TRBJ1-4, with a tentative D call TRBD1 (5 bases). The CDR3 covers 14 residues. V was clipped by 5 bases and J by 2 bases, with 9 bases between them. CDR1 is SGHVS and CDR2 is FQNEAQ in the germline V gene. CDR3 sequence (DNA): TGTGCCAGCAGCCCCAGGGAGACTAATGAAAAACTGTTTTTT. This sequence encodes CASSPRETNEKLFF.

This clonotype was seen a single time. This may be a read error, as it is one base from a much larger clone. The rearrangement uses TRBV7-9 and TRBJ1-1, with no clear D. Germline V lookup: CDR1 SEHNR, CDR2 FQNEAQ (reference sequence). This CDR3 contains 11 residues. The chain's CDR3 is CAGRPYAEAFF. As DNA, the CDR3 is TGTGCCGGCAGACCTTACGCTGAAGCTTTCTTT.

The CDR3 region is CASSPSRGPEETQYF. The DNA of the CDR3 is TGTGCCAGCAGCCCGTCCAGGGGCCCAGAAGAGACCCAGTACTTC. The V call is TRBV12-3 or TRBV12-4, the J call TRBJ2-5; a possible D gene is TRBD1 (6 bases). This CDR3 spans 15 amino acids. Trimming left V 6 bases short and J 3 bases short, with 17 bases between.

V is TRBV6-5 and J is TRBJ2-7; D unclear. Per the germline V gene, CDR1 is MNHEY and CDR2 is SVGAGI. V lost 1 base to trimming and J lost 0 bases, with 16 bases between them. The CDR3 is 17 amino acids. The DNA of the CDR3 is TGTGCCAGCAGTTACTACATCGGGCAGGCACCCTCCTACGAGCAGTACTTC. This sequence encodes CASSYYIGQAPSYEQYF.

Details on this clonotype: This could be a read error, since a much larger clone is one nucleotide away. The rearrangement joins TRBV20-1 to TRBJ2-1; 7 nucleotides align to TRBD2. The CDR3 is 16 residues long. The trim removed 0 bases at V and 1 base at J, leaving 6 bases unmatched. Germline CDR1 is DFQATT and CDR2 is SNEGSKA (reference sequence). The CDR3 DNA follows: TGCAGTGCTAGAGACCAACGGGGGGTGTCCTACAATGAGCAGTTCTTC. It codes for CSARDQRGVSYNEQFF.

The chain employs TRBV9 and TRBJ2-5; 9 bases are a match to TRBD1. CDR1 is SGDLS and CDR2 is YYNGEE in the germline V gene. V gave up 4 bases and J gave up 4 bases; unmatched junction bases: 17. The CDR3 has 18 residues. This CDR3 is CASSLRPGQGAGAETQYF. The CDR3, as DNA: TGTGCCAGCAGCTTGAGACCGGGACAGGGAGCCGGTGCAGAGACCCAGTACTTC. The variable domain in full, with the rest retrieved from reference TRBV9 and TRBJ2-5, is DSGVTQTPKHLITATGQRVTLRCSPRSGDLSVYWYQQSLDQGLQFLIQYYNGEERAKGNILERFSAQQFPDLHSELNLSSLELGDSALYFCASSLRPGQGAGAETQYFGPGTRLLVL.

This clonotype was detected ten times or more. The V and J genes are TRBV7-2 and TRBJ2-7; 7 nucleotides align to TRBD2. Trimming cost V 6 bases and J 1 base; bases outside gene matches: 3. Germline loops: CDR1 SGHTA, CDR2 FQGNSA. The CDR3 runs to 13 residues. The CDR3 here is CASRAGNSYEQYF. The CDR3 nucleotides read TGTGCCAGCAGAGCGGGGAATTCCTACGAGCAGTACTTC. Based on the CDR3 plus reference TRBV7-2 and TRBJ2-7, the full variable domain is GAGVSQSPSNKVTEKGKDVELRCDPISGHTALYWYRQSLGQGLEFLIYFQGNSAPDKSGLPSDRFSAERTGGSVSTLTIQRTQQEDSAVYLCASRAGNSYEQYFGPGTRLTVT.

The rearrangement links TRBV12-3 or TRBV12-4 to TRBJ2-2; possibly TRBD2 for D (6 bases). CDR3 size: 15 residues. The V gene lost 5 bases and the J gene lost 6 bases, with 16 bases spanning the gap. Here the CDR3 DNA reads TGTGCCAGCAGTCCAAGACTAGTTTTATCCGGGGAGCTGTTTTTT. Translation gives CASSPRLVLSGELFF.

This chain connects TRBV13 to TRBJ1-1; D remains ambiguous. Trimming removed 6 bases from V and 6 bases from J, with 11 bases in between. The CDR3 spans 12 residues. Germline values: CDR1 PRHDT, CDR2 FYEKMQ (reference sequence). In nucleotides, the CDR3 is TGTGCCAGCAGTTCCTTAGCCGCTGAAGCTTTCTTT. This encodes CASSSLAAEAFF.

This clonotype has ten or more counts. The chain uses TRBV3-1 and TRBJ1-5, with D hard to call. The ends were cut back, 0 bases at V and 7 bases at J, with 10 bases in the middle. This CDR3 spans 14 amino acids. The V gene's germline CDR1 is LGHDT and CDR2 YNNKEL (reference sequence). The CDR3 DNA reads as TGTGCCAGCAGCCAAGAGGGCACGGGGCAGCCCCAGCATTTT. The encoded protein is CASSQEGTGQPQHF. The complete variable domain, with remaining parts taken from reference TRBV3-1 and TRBJ1-5, reads DTAVSQTPKYLVTQMGNDKSIKCEQNLGHDTMYWYKQDSKKFLKIMFSYNNKELIINETVPNRFSPKSPDKAHLNLHINSLELGDSAVYFCASSQEGTGQPQHFGDGTRLSIL.

CDR3 region: CASSSAASTDTQYF. Written as DNA, the CDR3 is TGTGCCAGCAGTTCAGCGGCTAGCACAGATACGCAGTATTTT. This chain links TRBV28 with TRBJ2-3; tentatively, D is TRBD2 (5 bases). V dropped 4 bases and J dropped 0 bases, with 8 bases sitting between them. CDR1 is MDHEN and CDR2 is SYDVKM in the germline V gene. The length of the CDR3 is 14 residues. Looking up the rest from reference TRBV28 and TRBJ2-3 gives the full variable domain: DVKVTQSSRYLVKRTGEKVFLECVQDMDHENMFWYRQDPGLGLRLIYFSYDVKMKEKGDIPEGYSVSREKKERFSLILESASTNQTSMYLCASSSAASTDTQYFGPGTRLTVL.

The V call is TRBV15, the J call TRBJ1-1; TRBD1 might be the D (6 bases). The ends were cut back, 3 bases at V and 0 bases at J, with 11 bases in the middle. Germline V gene lookup returns CDR1 LNHNV and CDR2 YYDKDF (reference sequence). The CDR3 is made up of 15 amino acids. CDR3 coding DNA: TGTGCCACCAGCAGGGAGGGGGTCCTGAACACTGAAGCTTTCTTT. This codes for CATSREGVLNTEAFF.

This clonotype appeared once. This may arise from a read error, as a much more abundant clone is one base away. In this CDR3 the conserved last residue, phenylalanine or tryptophan, is missing, so a read error is likely. This chain connects TRBV28 to TRBJ2-7; 7 bases match TRBD1. The CDR3 covers 14 residues. The V and J ends lost 3 bases and 2 bases, in that order; junction bases with no gene match: 4. Germline V gene lookup returns CDR1 MDHEN and CDR2 SYDVKM. The CDR3 reads CASSLTGSTYEQYL. In DNA form, the CDR3 reads TGTGCCAGCAGTTTGACAGGGAGTACCTACGAGCAGTACCTC.

This clonotype was detected a few times. The chain is built from TRBV3-1 and TRBJ2-7; D is perhaps TRBD1 (5 bases). Trimming cost V 2 bases and J 2 bases, with 10 bases left between them. The CDR3 runs 14 residues. The germline gives CDR1 LGHDT, CDR2 YNNKEL (reference sequence). The CDR3 DNA sequence: TGTGCCAGCAGCCAATCCCCAGGGCCCTACGAGCAGTACTTC. Translated, it gives CASSQSPGPYEQYF.

For this clonotype: At one end the junction does not follow the germline gene, possibly because of a read error. The genes are TRBV7-6 and TRBJ2-2; TRBD2 agrees at 8 bases. CDR1 is SGHVS and CDR2 is FNYEAQ in the germline V gene. CDR3 length: 15 amino acids. The CDR3 DNA is TGTGCCAGCAGTGGCGGGGGGCTAAACATCGGGGAGCTGTTTTTT. Protein sequence: CASSGGGLNIGELFF.

The V gene is TRBV19, the J gene TRBJ2-1; 9 bases fit TRBD2. The germline CDR1 and CDR2 sequences are LNHDA and SQIVND (reference sequence). Germline trimming cut 8 bases from V and 3 bases from J; bases unmatched to any gene: 8. The CDR3 loop spans 15 amino acids. The CDR3 protein is CASARGRGGYNEQFF. Here the CDR3 DNA reads TGTGCCAGTGCGAGGGGGCGGGGGGGCTACAATGAGCAGTTCTTC.

This clonotype was observed a few times. A much larger clone differs from this one at a single base, so this may be a read error. CDR3 protein: CASGPYSELQDTQYF. DNA for the CDR3: TGTGCCAGCGGCCCTTACTCGGAACTGCAGGATACGCAGTATTTT. This chain connects TRBV7-9 to TRBJ2-3; D gene uncertain. The germline CDR1 and CDR2 sequences are SEHNR and FQNEAQ (reference sequence). Trimming removed 8 bases at V and 6 bases at J, with 21 bases between. This CDR3 has 15 residues.

This clonotype came up many times. The chain couples TRBV28 to TRBJ1-1, with D perhaps matching TRBD1 (5 bases). CDR1 MDHEN and CDR2 SYDVKM come from the germline V gene. This CDR3 has 13 amino acids. V lost 6 bases and J lost 0, with 8 bases in between. CDR3 DNA sequence: TGTGCCAGCAGGACGGGACTGAACACTGAAGCTTTCTTT. Amino acid sequence: CASRTGLNTEAFF. Full variable domain (outside the CDR3, taken from reference TRBV28 and TRBJ1-1): DVKVTQSSRYLVKRTGEKVFLECVQDMDHENMFWYRQDPGLGLRLIYFSYDVKMKEKGDIPEGYSVSREKKERFSLILESASTNQTSMYLCASRTGLNTEAFFGQGTRLTVV.

This clonotype was seen at least ten times. The chain recombines TRBV29-1 with TRBJ2-3, with D unresolved. CDR1 and CDR2 from the germline V gene are SQVTM and ANQGSEA. This CDR3 has 13 amino acids. Trimming removed 1 base from V and 2 bases from J, with 7 bases in between. Here the CDR3 DNA reads TGCAGCGTTGAAGTAGGGATCACAGATACGCAGTATTTT. It is translated as CSVEVGITDTQYF.

The sample holds many counts of this clonotype. The rearrangement links TRBV19 to TRBJ2-5; 7 bases are a match to TRBD1. The CDR3 sequence is 13 residues long. Germline CDR1 is LNHDA and CDR2 is SQIVND (reference sequence). V gave up 6 bases and J gave up 5 bases; unmatched junction bases: 6. Here the CDR3 reads CASRPRGLETQYF. In DNA, the CDR3 is TGTGCCAGTAGACCAAGGGGGCTGGAGACCCAGTACTTC.

The CDR3 loop is CASSQAPGLANNNEQFF. The CDR3 nucleotides are TGTGCCAGCAGCCAAGCCCCCGGTCTAGCGAACAACAATGAGCAGTTCTTC. The chain links TRBV4-2 to TRBJ2-1, with a tentative D call TRBD2 (6 bases). The CDR3 has 17 residues. The V end was cut by 1 base, the J end by 5 bases, with 18 bases between. The V gene's germline CDR1 is LGHNA and CDR2 YNFKEQ.

This clonotype was counted many times. The CDR3 sequence is CASAGTAGNTIYF. CDR3 nucleotides: TGTGCCAGCGCCGGGACAGCGGGAAACACCATATATTTT. V gene TRBV10-3 combines with J gene TRBJ1-3, with TRBD1 matching 7 bases. CDR1 is ENHRY, CDR2 SYGVKD, per germline. The CDR3 runs to 13 residues. V lost 10 bases, J lost 4 bases, and 7 bases stayed unmatched.

This clonotype was recorded at least ten times. V usage is TRBV15 and J usage is TRBJ1-5; tentative D call: TRBD1 (5 bases). This CDR3 has 18 amino acids. The V gene lost 0 bases and the J gene lost 6 bases, with 21 bases spanning the gap. Germline CDR1 reads LNHNV; CDR2 reads YYDKDF (reference sequence). CDR3 loop: CATSREDRAGIVFQPQHF. CDR3 coding DNA: TGTGCCACCAGCAGAGAGGATCGGGCAGGGATAGTTTTTCAGCCCCAGCATTTT.

On this clonotype itself: Possible read error: a much larger clone is one base away. The chain employs TRBV7-6 and TRBJ2-7, with no clear D. The CDR3 is 13 amino acids. Germline loops: CDR1 SGHVS, CDR2 FNYEAQ. Trimming took off 5 bases at V and 3 bases at J, with 11 bases between the two ends. The CDR3 DNA reads as TGTGCCAGCAGCCGCCAAGCCGACTACGAGCAGTACTTC. Its translation is CASSRQADYEQYF.